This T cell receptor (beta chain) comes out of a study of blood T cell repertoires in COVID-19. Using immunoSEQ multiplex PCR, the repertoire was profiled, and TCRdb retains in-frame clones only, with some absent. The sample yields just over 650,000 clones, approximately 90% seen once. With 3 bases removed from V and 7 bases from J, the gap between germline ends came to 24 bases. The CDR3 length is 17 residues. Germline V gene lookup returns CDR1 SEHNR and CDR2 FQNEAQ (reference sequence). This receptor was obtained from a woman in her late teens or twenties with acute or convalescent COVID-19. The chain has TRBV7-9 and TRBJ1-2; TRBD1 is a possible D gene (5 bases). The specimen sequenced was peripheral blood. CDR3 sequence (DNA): TGTGCCAGCAGCTTCGGGTTCGCCGGGACCCGGGGAGGTGGCTACACCTTC. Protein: CASSFGFAGTRGGGYTF.